This paragraph reports one TCR beta chain. The CDR3 totals 17 residues. The V and J ends lost 2 bases and 4 bases, in that order; junction bases with no gene match: 7. The germline V gene encodes CDR1 MNHEY and CDR2 SVGEGT. What was amplified from RNA transcripts were TCR beta CDR3 regions. The HTBI primer set drove a first-round RT-PCR of the TCR CDR3. TCRdb reprocessed the multiplex PCR reads via MiXCR and lists one record per CDR3 protein. The data hold 500,000 to 750,000 distinct CDR3 sequences, with 15% to 18% observed a single time. The data are from a study of T cells in Graves' hyperthyroidism and ophthalmopathy. Patients were excluded because of uncontrolled infection, other autoimmune disease, pregnancy or lactation.

This receptor was obtained from a woman aged 25 to 45 with Graves' hyperthyroidism. The rearrangement links TRBV6-2 or TRBV6-3 to TRBJ2-3; 12 bases fit TRBD2. The sequencing sample was made of blood. The CDR3 DNA sequence: TGTGCCAGCAGTTACCTAGCGGGAGGGCCCGGGTCAGATACGCAGTATTTT. Its protein product is CASSYLAGGPGSDTQYF.